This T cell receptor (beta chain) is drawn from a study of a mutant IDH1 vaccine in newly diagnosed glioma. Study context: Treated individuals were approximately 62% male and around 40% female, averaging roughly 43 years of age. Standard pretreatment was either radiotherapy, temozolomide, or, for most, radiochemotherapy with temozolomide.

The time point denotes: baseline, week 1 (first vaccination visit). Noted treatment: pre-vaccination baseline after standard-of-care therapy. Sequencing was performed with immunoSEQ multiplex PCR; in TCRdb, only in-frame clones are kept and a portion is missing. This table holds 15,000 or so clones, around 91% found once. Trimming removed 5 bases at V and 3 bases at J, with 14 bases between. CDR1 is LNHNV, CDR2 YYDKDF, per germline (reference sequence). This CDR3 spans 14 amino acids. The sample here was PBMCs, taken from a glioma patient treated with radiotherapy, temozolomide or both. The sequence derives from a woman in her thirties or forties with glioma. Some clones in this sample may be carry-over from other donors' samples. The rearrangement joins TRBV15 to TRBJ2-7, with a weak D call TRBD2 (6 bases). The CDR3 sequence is CATSEGGDGYEQYF. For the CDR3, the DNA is TGTGCCACCAGCGAGGGCGGGGACGGCTACGAGCAGTACTTC. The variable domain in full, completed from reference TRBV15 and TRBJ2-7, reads DAMVIQNPRYQVTQFGKPVTLSCSQTLNHNVMYWYQQKSSQAPKLLFHYYDKDFNNEADTPDNFQSRRPNTSFCFLDIRSPGLGDTAMYLCATSEGGDGYEQYFGPGTRLTVT.